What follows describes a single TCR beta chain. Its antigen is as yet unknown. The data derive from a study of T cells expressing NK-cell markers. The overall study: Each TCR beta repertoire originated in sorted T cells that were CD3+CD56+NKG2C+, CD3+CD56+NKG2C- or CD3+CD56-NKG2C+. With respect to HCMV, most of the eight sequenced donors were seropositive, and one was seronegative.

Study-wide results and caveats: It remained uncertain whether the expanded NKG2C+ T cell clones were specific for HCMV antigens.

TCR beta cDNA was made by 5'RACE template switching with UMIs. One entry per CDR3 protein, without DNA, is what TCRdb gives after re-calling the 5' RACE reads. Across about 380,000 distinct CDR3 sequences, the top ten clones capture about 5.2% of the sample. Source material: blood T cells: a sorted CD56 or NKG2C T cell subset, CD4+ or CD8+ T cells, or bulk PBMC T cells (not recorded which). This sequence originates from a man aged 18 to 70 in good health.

The CDR3: CASRPSTGGGTDTQYF. V usage is TRBV6-1 and J usage is TRBJ2-3; TCRdb selects TRBD1, and the lack of DNA leaves this call unchecked. Germline assignment: CDR1 MNHNS and CDR2 SASEGT. The CDR3 runs to 16 residues.